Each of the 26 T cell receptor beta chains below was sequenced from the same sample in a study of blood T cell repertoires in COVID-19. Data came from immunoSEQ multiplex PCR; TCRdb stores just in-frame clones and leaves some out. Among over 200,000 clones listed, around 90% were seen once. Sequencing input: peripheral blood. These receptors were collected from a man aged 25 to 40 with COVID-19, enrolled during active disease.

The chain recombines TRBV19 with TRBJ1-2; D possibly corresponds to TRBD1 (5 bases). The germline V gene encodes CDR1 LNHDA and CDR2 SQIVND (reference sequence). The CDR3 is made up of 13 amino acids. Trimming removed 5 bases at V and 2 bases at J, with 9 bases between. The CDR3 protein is CASSPDINYGYTF. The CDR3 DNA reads TGTGCCAGTAGTCCGGACATAAACTATGGCTACACCTTC.

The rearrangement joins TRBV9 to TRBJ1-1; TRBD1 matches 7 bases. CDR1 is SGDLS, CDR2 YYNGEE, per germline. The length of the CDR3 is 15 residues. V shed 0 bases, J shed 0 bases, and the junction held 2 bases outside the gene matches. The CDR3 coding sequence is TGTGCCAGCAGCGTAGTGGGACAGCTGAACACTGAAGCTTTCTTT. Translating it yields CASSVVGQLNTEAFF.

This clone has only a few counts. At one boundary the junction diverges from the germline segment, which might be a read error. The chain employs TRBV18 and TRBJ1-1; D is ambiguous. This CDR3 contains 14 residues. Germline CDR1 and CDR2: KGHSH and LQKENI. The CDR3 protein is CASSPRERNAEAFF. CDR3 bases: TGTGCCAGCTCACCACGGGAGAGGAACGCTGAAGCTTTCTTT.

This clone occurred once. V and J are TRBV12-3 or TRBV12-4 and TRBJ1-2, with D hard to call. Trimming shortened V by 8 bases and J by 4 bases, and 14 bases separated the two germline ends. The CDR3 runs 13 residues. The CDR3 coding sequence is TGTGCCAGCGAACCACAGATTTCCTATGGCTACACCTTC. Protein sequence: CASEPQISYGYTF.

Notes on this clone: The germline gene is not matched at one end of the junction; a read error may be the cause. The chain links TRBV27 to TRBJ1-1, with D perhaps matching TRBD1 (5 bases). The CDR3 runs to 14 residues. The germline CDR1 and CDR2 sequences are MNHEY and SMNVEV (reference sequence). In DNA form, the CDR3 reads TGTGCCAGCAGATTATCGCGGGGCAGGACTGAAGCTTTCTTT. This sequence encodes CASRLSRGRTEAFF.

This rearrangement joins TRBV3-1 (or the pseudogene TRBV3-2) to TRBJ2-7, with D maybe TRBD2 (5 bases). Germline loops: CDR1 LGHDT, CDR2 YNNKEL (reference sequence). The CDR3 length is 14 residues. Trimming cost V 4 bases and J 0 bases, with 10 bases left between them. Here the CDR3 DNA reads TGTGCCAGCAGCCGACGAGGGAGCTCCTACGAGCAGTACTTC. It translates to CASSRRGSSYEQYF.

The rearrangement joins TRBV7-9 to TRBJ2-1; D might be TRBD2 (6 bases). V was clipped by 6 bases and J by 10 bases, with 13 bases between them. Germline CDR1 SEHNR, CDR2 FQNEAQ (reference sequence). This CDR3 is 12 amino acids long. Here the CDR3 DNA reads TGTGCCAGCAGTTCCTATGGGGGGGAGCAGTTCTTC. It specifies CASSSYGGEQFF.

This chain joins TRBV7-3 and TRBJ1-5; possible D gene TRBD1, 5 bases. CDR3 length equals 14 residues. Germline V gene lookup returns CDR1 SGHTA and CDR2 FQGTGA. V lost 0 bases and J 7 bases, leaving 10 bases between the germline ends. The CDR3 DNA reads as TGTGCCAGCAGCTTAACGGGGGGTGAACAGCCCCAGCATTTT. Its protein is CASSLTGGEQPQHF.

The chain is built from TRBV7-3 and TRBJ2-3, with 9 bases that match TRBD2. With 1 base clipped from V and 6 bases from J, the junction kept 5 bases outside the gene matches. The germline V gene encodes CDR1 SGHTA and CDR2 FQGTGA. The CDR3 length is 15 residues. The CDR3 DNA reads TGTGCCAGCAGCTTAAGCGGGAGGGCCGTCGATACGCAGTATTTT. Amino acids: CASSLSGRAVDTQYF.

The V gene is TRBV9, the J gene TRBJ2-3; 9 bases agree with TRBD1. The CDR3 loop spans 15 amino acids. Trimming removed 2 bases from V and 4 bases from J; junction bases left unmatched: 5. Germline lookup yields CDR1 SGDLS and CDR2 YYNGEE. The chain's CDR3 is CASSVGQGWADTQYF. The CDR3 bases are TGTGCCAGCAGCGTTGGACAGGGGTGGGCAGATACGCAGTATTTT.

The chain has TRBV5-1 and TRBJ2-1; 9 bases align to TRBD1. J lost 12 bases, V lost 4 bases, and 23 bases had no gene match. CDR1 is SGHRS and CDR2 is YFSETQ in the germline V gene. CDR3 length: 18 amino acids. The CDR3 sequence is CASSPIPPGQGIIIGQFF. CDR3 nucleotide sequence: TGCGCCAGCAGCCCAATCCCGCCGGGACAGGGCATAATTATCGGGCAGTTCTTC.

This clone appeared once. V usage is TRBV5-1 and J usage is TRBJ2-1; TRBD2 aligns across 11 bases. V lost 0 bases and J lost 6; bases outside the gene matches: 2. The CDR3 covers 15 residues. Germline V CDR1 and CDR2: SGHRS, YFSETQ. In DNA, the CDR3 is TGCGCCAGCAGCTTGGTTAGCGGGGGGGGCAATGAGCAGTTCTTC. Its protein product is CASSLVSGGGNEQFF.

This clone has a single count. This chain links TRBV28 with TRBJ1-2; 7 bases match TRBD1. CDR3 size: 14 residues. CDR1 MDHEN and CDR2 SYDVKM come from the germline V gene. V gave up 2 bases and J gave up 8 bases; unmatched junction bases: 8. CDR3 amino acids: CASSLTDRLGGYTF. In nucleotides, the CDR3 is TGTGCCAGCAGTTTAACGGACAGGCTCGGGGGCTACACCTTC.

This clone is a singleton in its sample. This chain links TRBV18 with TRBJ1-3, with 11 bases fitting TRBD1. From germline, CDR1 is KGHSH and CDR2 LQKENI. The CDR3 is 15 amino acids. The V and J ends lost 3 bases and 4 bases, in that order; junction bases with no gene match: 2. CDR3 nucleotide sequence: TGTGCCAGCTCACCGGGACAGGGGGACGGAAACACCATATATTTT. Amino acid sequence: CASSPGQGDGNTIYF.

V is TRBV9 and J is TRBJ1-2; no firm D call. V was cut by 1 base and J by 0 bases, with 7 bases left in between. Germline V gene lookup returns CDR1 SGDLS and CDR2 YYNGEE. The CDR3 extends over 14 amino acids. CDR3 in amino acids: CASSVSPANYGYTF. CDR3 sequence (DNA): TGTGCCAGCAGCGTATCTCCAGCTAACTATGGCTACACCTTC.

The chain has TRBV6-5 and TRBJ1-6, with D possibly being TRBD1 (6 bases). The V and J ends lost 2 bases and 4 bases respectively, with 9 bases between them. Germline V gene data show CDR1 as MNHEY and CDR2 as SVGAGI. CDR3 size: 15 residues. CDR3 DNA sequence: TGTGCCAGCAGTTACGGGACAACTTATAATTCACCCCTCCACTTT. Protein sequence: CASSYGTTYNSPLHF.

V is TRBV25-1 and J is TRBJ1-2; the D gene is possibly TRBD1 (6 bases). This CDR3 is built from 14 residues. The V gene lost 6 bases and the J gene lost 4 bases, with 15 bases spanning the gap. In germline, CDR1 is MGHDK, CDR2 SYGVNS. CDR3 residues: CASRATGNFYGYTF. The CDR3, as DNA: TGTGCCAGCAGAGCGACAGGAAACTTCTATGGCTACACCTTC.

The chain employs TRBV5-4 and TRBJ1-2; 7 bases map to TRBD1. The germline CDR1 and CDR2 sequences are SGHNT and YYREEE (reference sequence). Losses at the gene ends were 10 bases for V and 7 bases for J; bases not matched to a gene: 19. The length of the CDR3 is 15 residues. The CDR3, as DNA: TGTGCCTGCACACACAGGGGCTCTGGTCGTGGTGGCTACACCTTC. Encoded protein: CACTHRGSGRGGYTF.

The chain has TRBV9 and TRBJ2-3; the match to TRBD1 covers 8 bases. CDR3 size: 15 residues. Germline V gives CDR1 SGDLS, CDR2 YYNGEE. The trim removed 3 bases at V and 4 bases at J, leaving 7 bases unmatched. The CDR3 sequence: CASSGGTGRADTQYF. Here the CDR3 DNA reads TGTGCCAGCAGCGGGGGGACAGGACGCGCAGATACGCAGTATTTT.

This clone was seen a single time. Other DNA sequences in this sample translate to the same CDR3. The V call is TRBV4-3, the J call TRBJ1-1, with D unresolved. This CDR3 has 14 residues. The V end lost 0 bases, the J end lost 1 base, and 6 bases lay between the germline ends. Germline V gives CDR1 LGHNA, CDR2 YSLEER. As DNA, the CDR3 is TGCGCCAGCAGCCAAGATAGAGGGAACACTGAAGCTTTCTTT. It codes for CASSQDRGNTEAFF.

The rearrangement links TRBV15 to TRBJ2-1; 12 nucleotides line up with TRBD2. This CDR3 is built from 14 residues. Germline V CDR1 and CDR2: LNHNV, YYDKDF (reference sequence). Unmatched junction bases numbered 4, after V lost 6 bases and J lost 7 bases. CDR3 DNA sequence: TGTGCCACCAGACGGACTAGCGGGACGAATGAGCAGTTCTTC. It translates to CATRRTSGTNEQFF.

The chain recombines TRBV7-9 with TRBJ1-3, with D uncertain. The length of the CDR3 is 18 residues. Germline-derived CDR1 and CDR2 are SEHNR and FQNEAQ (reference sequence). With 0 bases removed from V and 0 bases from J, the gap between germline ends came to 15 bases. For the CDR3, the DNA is TGTGCCAGCAGCTTAGCTAGCGGCAGCGAGAGCTCTGGAAACACCATATATTTT. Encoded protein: CASSLASGSESSGNTIYF.

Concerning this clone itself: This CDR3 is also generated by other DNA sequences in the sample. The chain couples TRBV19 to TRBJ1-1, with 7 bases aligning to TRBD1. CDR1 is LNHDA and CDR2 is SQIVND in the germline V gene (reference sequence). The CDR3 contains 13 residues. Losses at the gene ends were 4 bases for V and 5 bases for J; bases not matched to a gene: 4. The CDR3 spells CASSTGGRTEAFF. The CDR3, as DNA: TGTGCCAGTAGTACAGGGGGTCGGACTGAAGCTTTCTTT.

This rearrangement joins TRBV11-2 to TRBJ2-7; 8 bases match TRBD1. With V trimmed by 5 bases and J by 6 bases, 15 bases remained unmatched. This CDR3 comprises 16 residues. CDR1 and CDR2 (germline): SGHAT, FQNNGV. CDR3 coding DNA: TGTGCCAGCAGCCTTACCGGACAGGGCAATGCGGGCGAGCAGTACTTC. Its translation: CASSLTGQGNAGEQYF.

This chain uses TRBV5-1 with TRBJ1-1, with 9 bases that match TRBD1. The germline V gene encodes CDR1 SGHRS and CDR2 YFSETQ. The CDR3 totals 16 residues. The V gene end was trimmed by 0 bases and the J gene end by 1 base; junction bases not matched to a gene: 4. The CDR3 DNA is TGCGCCAGCAGCTTGGGAACAGGGGGCCCGAACACTGAAGCTTTCTTT. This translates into CASSLGTGGPNTEAFF.

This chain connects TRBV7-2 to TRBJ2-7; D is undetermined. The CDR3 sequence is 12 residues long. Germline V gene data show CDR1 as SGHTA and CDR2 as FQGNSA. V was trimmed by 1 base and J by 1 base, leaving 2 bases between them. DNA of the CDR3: TGTGCCAGCAGCTTAGTATCCTACGAGCAGTACTTC. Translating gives CASSLVSYEQYF.